The T cell receptor beta chain described here comes from a study of blood T cell repertoires in COVID-19. The germline V gene has CDR1 SGHNT and CDR2 YYREEE (reference sequence). V was shortened by 2 bases and J by 2 bases, with 12 bases between the two germline ends. CDR3 length: 15 amino acids. Using immunoSEQ multiplex PCR, the repertoire was profiled, and TCRdb retains in-frame clones only, with some absent. The profile shows 150,000 to 250,000 clones, about 95% of them singletons. Material for sequencing was peripheral blood. This clonotype originated in a man between 25 and 39 years old with COVID-19, enrolled during active disease. The V and J genes are TRBV5-4 and TRBJ2-3; tentatively, D is TRBD1 (6 bases). CDR3 coding DNA: TGTGCCAGCAGCTTCCGGGACACCCTCACAGATACGCAGTATTTT. Encoded protein: CASSFRDTLTDTQYF.